The T cell receptor (beta chain) under discussion was sequenced for a study of blood T cell repertoires in COVID-19. Using immunoSEQ multiplex PCR, the repertoire was profiled, and TCRdb retains in-frame clones only, with some absent. The sample holds tens of thousands of clones, around 86% seen once. The V segment lost 3 bases and the J segment 10 bases; nucleotides outside the gene matches: 6. Germline V gene data show CDR1 as SGHVS and CDR2 as FQNEAQ. The CDR3 has 14 amino acids. This clone was found once. Sequenced input: peripheral blood. The receptor was isolated from a man in his thirties or forties with acute or convalescent COVID-19. The chain has TRBV7-8 and TRBJ1-4, with 9 nucleotides matching TRBD1. The CDR3, as DNA: TGTGCCAGCAGCTTTGAGGACAGGGGAGGAAAACTGTTTTTT. Translation gives CASSFEDRGGKLFF.